This section outlines one T cell receptor beta chain sequence together with its context. Produced via immunoSEQ multiplex PCR; TCRdb's table is partial and in-frame only. The table has 130,000 or so clones, around 83% seen once; the top ten hold less than 15%. The data were taken from a study of T cell responses to AZD1222 COVID-19 vaccine. The germline CDR1 and CDR2 sequences are SGHTS and YDEGEE. There are 14 residues in the CDR3. Trimming left V 0 bases short and J 4 bases short, with 8 bases between. This clonotype was sampled from an adult in good health. Sequencing was performed on peripheral blood, taken on day 0 of AZD1222 vaccination. This sequence joins TRBV5-8 and TRBJ1-3; D unresolved. The CDR3 coding sequence is TGTGCCAGCAGCTTGGGATCGGCCGGAAACACCATATATTTT. Translating gives CASSLGSAGNTIYF.